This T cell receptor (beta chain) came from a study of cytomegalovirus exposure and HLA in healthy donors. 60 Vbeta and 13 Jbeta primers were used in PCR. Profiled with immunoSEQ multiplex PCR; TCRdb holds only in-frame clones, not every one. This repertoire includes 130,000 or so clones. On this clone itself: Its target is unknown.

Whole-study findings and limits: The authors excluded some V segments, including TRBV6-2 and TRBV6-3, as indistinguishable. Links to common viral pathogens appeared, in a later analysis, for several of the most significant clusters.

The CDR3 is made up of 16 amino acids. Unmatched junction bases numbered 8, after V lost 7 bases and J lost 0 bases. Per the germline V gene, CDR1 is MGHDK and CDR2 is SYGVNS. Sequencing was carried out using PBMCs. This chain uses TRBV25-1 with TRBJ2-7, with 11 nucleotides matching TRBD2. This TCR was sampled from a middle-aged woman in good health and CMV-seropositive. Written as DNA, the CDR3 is TGTGCCAGCACCCCCTCGACTAGCGGGAACTCCTACGAGCAGTACTTC. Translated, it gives CASTPSTSGNSYEQYF.